This TCR beta chain emerged from a study of naive and memory T cell subsets. Study findings and constraints: A few larger clonotypes appeared in naive repertoires, especially CD8, possibly memory cells re-expressing CD45RA. RNA-based TCR counts may shift with T cell activation and differentiation.

The beta constant-region primer was an equimolar mix of two oligonucleotides covering TRBC1 and TRBC2. Ligated cDNA was amplified by four rounds of PCR with nested alpha and beta constant-region primers and SP2. TCRdb fed the UMI-ligation and nested PCR reads into MiXCR, producing one record per CDR3 protein. This table has fewer than 150,000 distinct CDR3 sequences, about a fifth appearing once. This clonotype was found a few times. What it recognizes is unknown. Germline CDR1 MNHEY, CDR2 SMNVEV (reference sequence). The CDR3 is 13 residues long. Losses at the gene ends were 5 bases for V and 3 bases for J; bases not matched to a gene: 2.

The TCR comes from a human donor in good health. Sequencing input: naive CD8+ T cells from blood. The chain recombines TRBV27 with TRBJ2-7, with 9 bases fitting TRBD1. The CDR3, as DNA: TGTGCCAGCAGTGGGGGACAGGGCTACGAGCAGTACTTC. Its protein is CASSGGQGYEQYF.